This T cell receptor beta chain stems from a study of blood T cell repertoires in COVID-19. The overall study: Sources were T cells, B-cell-depleted T cells, or PBMCs; the material itself was cDNA or gDNA.

Method: immunoSEQ multiplex PCR; TCRdb's copy keeps in-frame clones and lacks some. The sample lists 200,000 to 250,000 clones; approximately 90% were seen once. The Seattle patients joined while their infection was active and were tracked longitudinally afterward. J lost 8 bases, V lost 5 bases, and 2 bases had no gene match. CDR3 length equals 14 residues. Germline assignment: CDR1 MDHEN and CDR2 SYDVKM. This TCR was recovered from a man aged 30-40 years with COVID-19, enrolled during active disease. The chain uses TRBV28 and TRBJ1-6; 11 bases match TRBD1. The sequencing sample was made of peripheral blood. CDR3 in DNA: TGTGCCAGCAGTCCGGGACAGGGGGATTCACCCCTCCACTTT. Translated: CASSPGQGDSPLHF. Complete variable domain (other parts from reference TRBV28 and TRBJ1-6): DVKVTQSSRYLVKRTGEKVFLECVQDMDHENMFWYRQDPGLGLRLIYFSYDVKMKEKGDIPEGYSVSREKKERFSLILESASTNQTSMYLCASSPGQGDSPLHFGNGTRLTVT.